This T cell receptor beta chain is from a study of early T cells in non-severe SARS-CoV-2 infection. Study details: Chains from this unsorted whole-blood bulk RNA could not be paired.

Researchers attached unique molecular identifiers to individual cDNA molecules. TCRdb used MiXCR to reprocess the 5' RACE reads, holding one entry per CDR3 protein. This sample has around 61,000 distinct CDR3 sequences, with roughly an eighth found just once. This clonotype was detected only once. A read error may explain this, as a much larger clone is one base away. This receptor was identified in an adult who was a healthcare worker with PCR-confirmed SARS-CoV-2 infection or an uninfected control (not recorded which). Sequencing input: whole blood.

The CDR3, as DNA: TGTGCCAGCGGCTTAGTTTTAGTGAATGAGCAGTTCTTC. This encodes CASGLVLVNEQFF. The chain has TRBV7-2 and TRBJ2-1, with D unclear. CDR1 and CDR2 (germline): SGHTA, FQGNSA. This CDR3 has 13 residues.